Listed below are T cell receptor beta chains from one sample, sequenced in a study of T cell changes during pregnancy in multiple sclerosis. The protocol was immunoSEQ multiplex PCR, while the TCRdb copy is restricted to in-frame clones and leaves out a portion. The sample lists 30,000 to 45,000 clones, around 90% seen once, with approximately 0.5% in the top ten. The specimen comprised CD4+ T cells from peripheral blood mononuclear cells, sampled after pregnancy. The receptor source for this set is a female donor with multiple sclerosis, enrolled in a pregnancy study. CDR3s include the opening cysteine and the closing phenylalanine or tryptophan. Fields, in order: CDR3 DNA, CDR3 protein, V gene, J gene, D gene. The D gene is left open where the match is weak.

TGTGCCACCAGCAGAGCTGGGCAGGGGAAGACCAAAAACATTCAGTACTTC	CATSRAGQGKTKNIQYF	TRBV15	TRBJ2-4	-
TGTGCCAGCAGCCCTATACAGGGGCTAAATGAAAAACTGTTTTTT	CASSPIQGLNEKLFF	TRBV14	TRBJ1-4	TRBD1
TGTGCCACCTCCGACAGGGCCGGCACCGGGGAGCTGTTTTTT	CATSDRAGTGELFF	TRBV6-1	TRBJ2-2	TRBD1
TGCGCCAGCAGCCGTGGACAGCTTAGTAATGAAAAACTGTTTTTT	CASSRGQLSNEKLFF	TRBV4-1	TRBJ1-4	-
TGTGCCAGCAGCCCTGGACCCCGGAGGGAGACCCAGTACTTC	CASSPGPRRETQYF	TRBV5-4	TRBJ2-5	-
TGTGCCAGCAGCCAAGATTTTTGGGACAAAGGAAACTATGGCTACACCTTC	CASSQDFWDKGNYGYTF	TRBV4-2	TRBJ1-2	-
TGTGGCGCCGACCGGGTGAGAGATACGCAGTATTTT	CGADRVRDTQYF	TRBV2	TRBJ2-3	-
TGTGCCAGTAGATTCAATTGGGGACAGGCAGGCACCGGGGAGCTGTTTTTT	CASRFNWGQAGTGELFF	TRBV19	TRBJ2-2	TRBD1
TGTGCCAGCATTTGGCGGGAGAGGACCGGGGAGCTGTTTTTT	CASIWRERTGELFF	TRBV21-1	TRBJ2-2	-
TGTGCCAGCAGCAAAGAGATTCTTCAGGGCCCAGATACGCAGTATTTT	CASSKEILQGPDTQYF	TRBV21-1	TRBJ2-3	-